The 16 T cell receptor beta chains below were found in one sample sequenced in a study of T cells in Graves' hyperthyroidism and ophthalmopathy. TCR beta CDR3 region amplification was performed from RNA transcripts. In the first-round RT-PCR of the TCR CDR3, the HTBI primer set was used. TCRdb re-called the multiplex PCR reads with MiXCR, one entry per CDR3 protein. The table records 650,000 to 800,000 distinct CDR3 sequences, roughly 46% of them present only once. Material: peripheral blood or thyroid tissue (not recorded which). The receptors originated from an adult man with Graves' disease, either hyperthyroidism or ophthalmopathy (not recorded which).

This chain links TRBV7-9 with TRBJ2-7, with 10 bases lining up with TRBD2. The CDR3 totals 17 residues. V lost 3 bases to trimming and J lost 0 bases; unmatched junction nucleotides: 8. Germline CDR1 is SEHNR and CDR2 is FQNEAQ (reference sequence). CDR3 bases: TGTGCCAGCAGCTTCCCGCTAGCGGGAGTTCCCTCCTACGAGCAGTACTTC. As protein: CASSFPLAGVPSYEQYF.

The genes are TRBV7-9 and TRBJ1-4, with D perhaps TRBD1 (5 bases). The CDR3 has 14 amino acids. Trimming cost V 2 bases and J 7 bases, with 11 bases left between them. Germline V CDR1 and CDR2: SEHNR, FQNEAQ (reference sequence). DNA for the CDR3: TGTGCCAGCAGCTTACAGGGAGGCACTGAAAAACTGTTTTTT. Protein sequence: CASSLQGGTEKLFF.

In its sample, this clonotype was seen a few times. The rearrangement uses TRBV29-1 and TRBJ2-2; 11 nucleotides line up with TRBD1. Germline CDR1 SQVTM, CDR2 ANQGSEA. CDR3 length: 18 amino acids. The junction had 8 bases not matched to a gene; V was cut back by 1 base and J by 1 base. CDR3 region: CSVEVVGTGGLNTGELFF. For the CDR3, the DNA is TGCAGCGTTGAAGTGGTCGGGACAGGGGGTTTGAACACCGGGGAGCTGTTTTTT.

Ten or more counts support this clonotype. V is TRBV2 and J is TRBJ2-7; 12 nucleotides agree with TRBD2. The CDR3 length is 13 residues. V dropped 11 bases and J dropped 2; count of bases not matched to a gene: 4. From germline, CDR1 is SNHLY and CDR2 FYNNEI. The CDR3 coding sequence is TGTGCCGGAAGGACTAGCGGGGCCTACGAGCAGTACTTC. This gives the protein CAGRTSGAYEQYF.

The CDR3 coding sequence is TGCAGTTTACGACAGGGTGAAGCTTTCTTT. Its translation: CSLRQGEAFF. The V and J genes are TRBV20-1 and TRBJ1-1; TRBD1 aligns across 7 bases. CDR1 is DFQATT and CDR2 is SNEGSKA in the germline V gene (reference sequence). V was clipped by 8 bases and J by 7 bases; unmatched bases: 4. This CDR3 region has 10 residues.

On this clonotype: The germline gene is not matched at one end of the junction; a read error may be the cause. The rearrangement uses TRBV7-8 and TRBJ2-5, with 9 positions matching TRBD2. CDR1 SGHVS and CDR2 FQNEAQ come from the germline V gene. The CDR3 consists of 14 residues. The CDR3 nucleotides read TGCGCCAGCAGCTCCGTAGGGACTAGCGAGACCCAGTACTTC. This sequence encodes CASSSVGTSETQYF.

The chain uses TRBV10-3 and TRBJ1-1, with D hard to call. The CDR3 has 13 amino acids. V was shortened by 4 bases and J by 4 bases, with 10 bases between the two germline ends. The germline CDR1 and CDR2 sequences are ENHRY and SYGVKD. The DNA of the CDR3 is TGTGCCATCAGTGGTTCTGAGGGCACTGAAGCTTTCTTT. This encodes CAISGSEGTEAFF.

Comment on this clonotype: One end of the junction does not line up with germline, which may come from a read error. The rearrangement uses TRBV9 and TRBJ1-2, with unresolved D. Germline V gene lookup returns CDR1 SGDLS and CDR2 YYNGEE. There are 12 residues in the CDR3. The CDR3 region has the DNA TGTGCCAGCAGCGTTGGCATCTATGGCCACACCTTC. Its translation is CASSVGIYGHTF.

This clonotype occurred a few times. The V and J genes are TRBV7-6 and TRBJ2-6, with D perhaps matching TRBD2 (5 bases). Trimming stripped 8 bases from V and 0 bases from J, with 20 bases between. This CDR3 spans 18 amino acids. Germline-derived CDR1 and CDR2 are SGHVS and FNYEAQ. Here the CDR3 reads CASSPLPRETSGANVLTF. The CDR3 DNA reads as TGTGCCAGCTCACCACTGCCGAGGGAGACCTCTGGGGCCAACGTCCTGACTTTC.

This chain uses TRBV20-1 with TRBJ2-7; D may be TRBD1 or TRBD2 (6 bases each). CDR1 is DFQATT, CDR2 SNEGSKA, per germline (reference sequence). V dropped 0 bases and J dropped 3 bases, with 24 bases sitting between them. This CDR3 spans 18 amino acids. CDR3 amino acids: CSAREPRLRGLSDYEQYF. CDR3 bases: TGCAGTGCTAGAGAACCTAGGCTTCGGGGGCTATCCGACTACGAGCAGTACTTC.

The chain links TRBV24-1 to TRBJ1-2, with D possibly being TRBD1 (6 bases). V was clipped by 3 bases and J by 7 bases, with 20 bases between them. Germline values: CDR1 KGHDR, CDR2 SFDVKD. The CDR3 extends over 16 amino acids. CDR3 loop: CATSDPSKQGPRGYTF. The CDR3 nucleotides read TGTGCCACCAGTGATCCTTCGAAACAGGGACCACGTGGCTACACCTTC.

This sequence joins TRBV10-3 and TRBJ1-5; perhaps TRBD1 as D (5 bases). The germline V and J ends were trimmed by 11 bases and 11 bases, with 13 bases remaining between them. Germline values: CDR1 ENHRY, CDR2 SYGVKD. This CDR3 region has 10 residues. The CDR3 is CAVGARTQHF. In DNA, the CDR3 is TGTGCCGTCGGGGCGCGGACCCAGCATTTT.

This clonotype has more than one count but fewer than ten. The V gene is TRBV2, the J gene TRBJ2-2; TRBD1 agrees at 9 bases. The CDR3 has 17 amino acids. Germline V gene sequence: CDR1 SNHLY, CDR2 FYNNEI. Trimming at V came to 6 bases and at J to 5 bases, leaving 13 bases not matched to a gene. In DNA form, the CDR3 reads TGTGCCAGCAGCCAAGATGTGGGACAGGGTTCAACCGGGGAGCTGTTTTTT. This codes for CASSQDVGQGSTGELFF.

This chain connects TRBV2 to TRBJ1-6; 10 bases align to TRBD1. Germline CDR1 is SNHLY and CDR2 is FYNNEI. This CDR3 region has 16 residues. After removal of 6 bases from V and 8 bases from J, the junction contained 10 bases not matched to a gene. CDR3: CASSGRDRGIDSPLHF. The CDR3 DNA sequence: TGTGCCAGCAGCGGCCGGGACAGGGGAATTGATTCACCCCTCCACTTT. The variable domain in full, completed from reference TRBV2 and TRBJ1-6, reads EPEVTQTPSHQVTQMGQEVILRCVPISNHLYFYWYRQILGQKVEFLVSFYNNEISEKSEIFDDQFSVERPDGSNFTLKIRSTKLEDSAMYFCASSGRDRGIDSPLHFGNGTRLTVT.

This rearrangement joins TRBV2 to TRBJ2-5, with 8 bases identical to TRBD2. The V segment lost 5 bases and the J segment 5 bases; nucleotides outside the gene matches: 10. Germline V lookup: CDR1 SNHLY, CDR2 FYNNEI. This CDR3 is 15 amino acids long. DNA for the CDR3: TGTGCCAGCAGTTACACGGGACTAGTGCGGGAGACCCAGTACTTC. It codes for CASSYTGLVRETQYF.

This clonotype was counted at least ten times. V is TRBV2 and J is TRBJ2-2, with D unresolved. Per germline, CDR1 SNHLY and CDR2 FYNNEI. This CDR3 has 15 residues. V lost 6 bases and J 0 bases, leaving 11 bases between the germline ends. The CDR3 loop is CASSLSRSNTGELFF. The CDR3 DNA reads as TGTGCCAGCAGCCTATCACGATCGAACACCGGGGAGCTGTTTTTT.